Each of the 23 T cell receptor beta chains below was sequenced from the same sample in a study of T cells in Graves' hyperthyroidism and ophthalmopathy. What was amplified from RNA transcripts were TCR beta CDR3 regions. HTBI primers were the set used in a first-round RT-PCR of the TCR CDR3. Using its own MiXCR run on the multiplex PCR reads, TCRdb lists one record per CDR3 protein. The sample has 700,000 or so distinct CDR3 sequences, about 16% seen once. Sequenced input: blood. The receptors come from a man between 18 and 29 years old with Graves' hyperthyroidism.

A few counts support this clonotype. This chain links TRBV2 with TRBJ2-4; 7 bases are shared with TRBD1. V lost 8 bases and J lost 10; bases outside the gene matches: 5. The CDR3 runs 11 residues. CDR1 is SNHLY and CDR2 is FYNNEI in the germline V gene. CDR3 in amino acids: CASRDRVIQYF. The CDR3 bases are TGTGCCAGCCGAGACAGGGTTATTCAGTACTTC.

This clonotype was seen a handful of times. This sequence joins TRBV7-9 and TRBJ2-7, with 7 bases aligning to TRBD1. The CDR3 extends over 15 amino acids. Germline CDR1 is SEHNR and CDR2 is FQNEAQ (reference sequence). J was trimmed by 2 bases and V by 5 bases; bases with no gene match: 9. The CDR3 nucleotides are TGTGCCAGCAGCCCGAGACAGGGTAATACCTACGAGCAGTACTTC. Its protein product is CASSPRQGNTYEQYF.

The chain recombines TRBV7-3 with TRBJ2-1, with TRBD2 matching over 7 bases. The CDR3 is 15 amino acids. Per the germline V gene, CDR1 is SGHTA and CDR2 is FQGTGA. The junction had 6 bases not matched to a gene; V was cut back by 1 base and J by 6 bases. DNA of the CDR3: TGTGCCAGCAGCTTAAACAGCGGGACGTTCAATGAGCAGTTCTTC. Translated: CASSLNSGTFNEQFF.

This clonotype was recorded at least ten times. CDR3 nucleotide sequence: TGTGCTGGTCCCCAGGGGGCAGGTAACGGCTACACCTTC. Amino acid sequence: CAGPQGAGNGYTF. This chain connects TRBV30 to TRBJ1-2; TRBD1 matches 8 bases. The CDR3 runs 13 residues. Germline CDR1 and CDR2: GTSNPN and SVGIG (reference sequence).

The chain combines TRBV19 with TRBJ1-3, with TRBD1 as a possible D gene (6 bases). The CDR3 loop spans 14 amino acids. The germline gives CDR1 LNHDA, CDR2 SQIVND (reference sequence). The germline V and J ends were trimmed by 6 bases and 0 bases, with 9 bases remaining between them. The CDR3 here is CASRQGHSGNTIYF. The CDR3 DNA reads TGTGCCAGTAGACAGGGACACTCTGGAAACACCATATATTTT.

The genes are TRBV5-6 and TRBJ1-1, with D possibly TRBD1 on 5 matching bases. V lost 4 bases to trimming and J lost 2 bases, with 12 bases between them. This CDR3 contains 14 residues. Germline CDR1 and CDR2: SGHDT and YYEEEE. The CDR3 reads CASSQWDGNTEAFF. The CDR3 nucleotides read TGTGCCAGCAGCCAGTGGGACGGAAACACTGAAGCTTTCTTT.

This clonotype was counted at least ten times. The CDR3: CASSLETGPPSYEQYF. CDR3 nucleotide sequence: TGTGCCAGCAGCTTAGAGACCGGGCCGCCCTCCTACGAGCAGTACTTC. V usage is TRBV7-2 and J usage is TRBJ2-7, with no clear D. CDR1 SGHTA and CDR2 FQGNSA come from the germline V gene. The CDR3 extends over 16 amino acids. The germline V and J ends were trimmed by 1 base and 0 bases, with 13 bases remaining between them.

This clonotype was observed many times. This CDR3 is CASKARGSQETQYF. In DNA form, the CDR3 reads TGTGCCAGCAAGGCCCGAGGTTCCCAAGAGACCCAGTACTTC. This chain connects TRBV12-3 or TRBV12-4 to TRBJ2-5, with D uncertain. The CDR3 sequence is 14 residues long. V lost 7 bases, J lost 1 base, and 13 bases lay in between.

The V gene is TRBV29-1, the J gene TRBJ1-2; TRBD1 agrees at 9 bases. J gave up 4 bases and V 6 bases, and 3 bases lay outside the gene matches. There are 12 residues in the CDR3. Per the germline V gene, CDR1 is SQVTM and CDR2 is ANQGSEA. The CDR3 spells CSVSTGGYGYTF. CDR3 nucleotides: TGCAGCGTATCGACAGGGGGCTATGGCTACACCTTC.

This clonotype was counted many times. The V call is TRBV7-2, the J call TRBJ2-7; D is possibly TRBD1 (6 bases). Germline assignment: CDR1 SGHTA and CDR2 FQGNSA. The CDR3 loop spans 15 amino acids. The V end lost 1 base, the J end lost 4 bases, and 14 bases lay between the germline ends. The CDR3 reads CASSLEGTGKYEQYF. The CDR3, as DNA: TGTGCCAGCAGCTTAGAGGGAACAGGGAAATACGAGCAGTACTTC.

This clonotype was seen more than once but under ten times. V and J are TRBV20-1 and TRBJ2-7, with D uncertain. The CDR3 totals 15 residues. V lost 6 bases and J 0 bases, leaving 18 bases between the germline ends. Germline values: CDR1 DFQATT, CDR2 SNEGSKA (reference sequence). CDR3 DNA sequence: TGCAGTGCAGAGGTAGCAAGCGCGAGCTCCTACGAGCAGTACTTC. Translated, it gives CSAEVASASSYEQYF.

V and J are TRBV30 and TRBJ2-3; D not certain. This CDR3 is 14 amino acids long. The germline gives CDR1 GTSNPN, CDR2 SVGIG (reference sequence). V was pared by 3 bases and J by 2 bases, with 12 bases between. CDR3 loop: CAWSKDANTDTQYF. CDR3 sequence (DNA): TGTGCCTGGAGCAAGGACGCGAACACAGATACGCAGTATTTT.

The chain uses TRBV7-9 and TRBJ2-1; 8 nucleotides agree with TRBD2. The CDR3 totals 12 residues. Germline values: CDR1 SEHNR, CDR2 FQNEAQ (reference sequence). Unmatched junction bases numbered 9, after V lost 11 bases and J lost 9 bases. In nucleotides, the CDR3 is TGTGCCGGCTGGACTAGCAGGATTGAGCAGTTCTTC. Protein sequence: CAGWTSRIEQFF.

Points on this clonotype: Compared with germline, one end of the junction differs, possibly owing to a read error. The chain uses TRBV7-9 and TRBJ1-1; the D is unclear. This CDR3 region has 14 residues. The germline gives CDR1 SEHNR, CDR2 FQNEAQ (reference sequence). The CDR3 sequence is CASSLSASNTEALF. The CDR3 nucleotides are TGTGCCAGCAGCTTATCCGCCTCGAACACTGAAGCTCTCTTT.

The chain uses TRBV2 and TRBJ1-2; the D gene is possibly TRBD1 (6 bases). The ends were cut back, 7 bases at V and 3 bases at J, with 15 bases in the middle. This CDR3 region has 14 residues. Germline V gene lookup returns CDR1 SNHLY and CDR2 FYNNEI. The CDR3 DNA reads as TGTGCCAGCACCACGGCAGGGGCCCACTATGGCTACACCTTC. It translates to CASTTAGAHYGYTF.

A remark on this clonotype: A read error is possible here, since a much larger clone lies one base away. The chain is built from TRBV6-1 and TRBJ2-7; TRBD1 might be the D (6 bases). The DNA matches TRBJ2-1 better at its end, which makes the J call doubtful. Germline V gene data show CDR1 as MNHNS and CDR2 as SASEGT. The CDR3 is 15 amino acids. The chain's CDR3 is CASSETGTMIYEQFF. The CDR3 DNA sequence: TGTGCCAGCAGTGAAACAGGGACGATGATCTACGAGCAGTTCTTC.

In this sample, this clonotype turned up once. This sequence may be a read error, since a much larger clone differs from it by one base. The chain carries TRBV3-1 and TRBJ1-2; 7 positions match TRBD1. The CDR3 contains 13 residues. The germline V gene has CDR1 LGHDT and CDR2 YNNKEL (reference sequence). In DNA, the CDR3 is TGTGCCGGCAGCCAATTAACAGGGGTAGGCTACACCTTC. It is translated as CAGSQLTGVGYTF.

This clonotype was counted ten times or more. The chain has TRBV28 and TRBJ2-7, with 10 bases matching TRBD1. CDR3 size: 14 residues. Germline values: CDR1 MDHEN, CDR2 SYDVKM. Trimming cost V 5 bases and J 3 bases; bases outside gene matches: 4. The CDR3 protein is CASSPGQGYYEQYF. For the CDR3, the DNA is TGTGCCAGCAGTCCGGGACAGGGGTACTACGAGCAGTACTTC.

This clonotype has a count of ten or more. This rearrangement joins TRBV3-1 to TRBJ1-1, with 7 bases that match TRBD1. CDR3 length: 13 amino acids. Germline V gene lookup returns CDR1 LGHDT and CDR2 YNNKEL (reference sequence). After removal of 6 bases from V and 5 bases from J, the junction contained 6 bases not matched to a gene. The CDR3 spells CASRRQGETEAFF. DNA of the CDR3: TGTGCCAGCAGACGACAGGGAGAAACTGAAGCTTTCTTT.

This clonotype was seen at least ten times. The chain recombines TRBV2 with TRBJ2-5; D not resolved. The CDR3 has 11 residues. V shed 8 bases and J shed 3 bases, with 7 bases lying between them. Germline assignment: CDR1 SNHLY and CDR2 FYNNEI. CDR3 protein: CASRQKETQYF. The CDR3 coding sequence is TGTGCCAGCCGGCAAAAAGAGACCCAGTACTTC.

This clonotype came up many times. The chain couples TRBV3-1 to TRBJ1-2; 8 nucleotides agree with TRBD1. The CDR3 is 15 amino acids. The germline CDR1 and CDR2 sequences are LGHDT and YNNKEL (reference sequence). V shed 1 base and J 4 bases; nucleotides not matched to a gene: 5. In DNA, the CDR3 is TGTGCCAGCAGCCAAGTAAGAACAGGGGGCTATGGCTACACCTTC. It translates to CASSQVRTGGYGYTF.

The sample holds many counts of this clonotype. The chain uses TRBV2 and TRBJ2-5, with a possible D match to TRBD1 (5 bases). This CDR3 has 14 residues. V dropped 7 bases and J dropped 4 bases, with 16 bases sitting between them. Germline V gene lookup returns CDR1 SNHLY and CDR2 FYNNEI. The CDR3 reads CASITIATVETQYF. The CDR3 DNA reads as TGTGCCAGCATCACAATTGCGACAGTAGAGACCCAGTACTTC.

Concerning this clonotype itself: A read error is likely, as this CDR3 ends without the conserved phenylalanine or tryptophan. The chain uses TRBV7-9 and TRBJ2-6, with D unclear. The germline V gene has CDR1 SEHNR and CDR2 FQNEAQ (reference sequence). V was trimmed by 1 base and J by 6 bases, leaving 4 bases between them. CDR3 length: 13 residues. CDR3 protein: CASSLVPANVLTL. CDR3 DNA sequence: TGTGCCAGCAGCTTAGTCCCGGCCAACGTCCTGACTTTA.